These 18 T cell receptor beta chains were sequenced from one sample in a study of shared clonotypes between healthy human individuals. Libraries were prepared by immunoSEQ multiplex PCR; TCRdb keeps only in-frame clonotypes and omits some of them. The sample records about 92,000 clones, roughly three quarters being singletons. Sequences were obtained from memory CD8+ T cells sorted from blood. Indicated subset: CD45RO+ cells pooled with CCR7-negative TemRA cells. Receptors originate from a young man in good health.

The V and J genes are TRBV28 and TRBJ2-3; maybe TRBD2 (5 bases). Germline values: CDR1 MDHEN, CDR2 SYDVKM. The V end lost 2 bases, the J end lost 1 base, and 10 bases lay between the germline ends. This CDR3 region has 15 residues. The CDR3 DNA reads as TGTGCCAGCAGTTTAACATACGGGGGCACAGATACGCAGTATTTT. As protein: CASSLTYGGTDTQYF.

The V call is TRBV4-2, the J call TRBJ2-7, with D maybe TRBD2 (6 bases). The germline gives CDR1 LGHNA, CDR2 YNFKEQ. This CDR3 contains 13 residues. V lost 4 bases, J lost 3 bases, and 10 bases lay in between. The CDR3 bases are TGTGCCAGCAGCCCGGGGGACGGCTACGAGCAGTACTTC. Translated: CASSPGDGYEQYF.

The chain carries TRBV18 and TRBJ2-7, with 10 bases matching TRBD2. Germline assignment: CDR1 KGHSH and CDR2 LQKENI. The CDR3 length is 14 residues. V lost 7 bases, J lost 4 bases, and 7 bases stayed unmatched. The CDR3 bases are TGTGCCAGCTTTACTAGCGGGAATGAGTACGAGCAGTACTTC. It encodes CASFTSGNEYEQYF.

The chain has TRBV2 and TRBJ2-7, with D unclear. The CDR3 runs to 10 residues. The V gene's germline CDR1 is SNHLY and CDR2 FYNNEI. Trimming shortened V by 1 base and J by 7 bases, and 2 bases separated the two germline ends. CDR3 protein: CASSEVEQYF. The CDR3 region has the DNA TGTGCCAGCAGTGAAGTTGAGCAGTACTTC.

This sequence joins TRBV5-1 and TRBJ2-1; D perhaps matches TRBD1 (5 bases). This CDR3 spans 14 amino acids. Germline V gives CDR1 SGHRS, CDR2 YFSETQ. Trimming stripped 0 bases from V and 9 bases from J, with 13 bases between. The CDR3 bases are TGCGCCAGCAGCTTGGGGTCCCTAGGGGTTGAGCAGTTCTTC. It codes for CASSLGSLGVEQFF.

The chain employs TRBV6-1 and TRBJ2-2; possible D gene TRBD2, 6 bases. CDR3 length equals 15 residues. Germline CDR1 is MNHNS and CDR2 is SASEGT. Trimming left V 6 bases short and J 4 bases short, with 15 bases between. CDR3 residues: CASRGQAAGTGELFF. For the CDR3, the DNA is TGTGCCAGCAGGGGGCAGGCAGCGGGCACCGGGGAGCTGTTTTTT.

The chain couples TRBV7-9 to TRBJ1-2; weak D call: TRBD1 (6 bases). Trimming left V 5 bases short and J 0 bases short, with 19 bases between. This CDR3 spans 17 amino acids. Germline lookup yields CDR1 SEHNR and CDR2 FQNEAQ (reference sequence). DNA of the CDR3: TGTGCCAGCAGCGCAAACAGGGAAACAAAAGCTAACTATGGCTACACCTTC. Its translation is CASSANRETKANYGYTF.

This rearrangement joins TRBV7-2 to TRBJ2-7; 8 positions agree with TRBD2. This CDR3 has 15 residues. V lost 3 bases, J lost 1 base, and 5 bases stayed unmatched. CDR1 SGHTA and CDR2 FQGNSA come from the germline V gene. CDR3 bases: TGTGCCAGCAGCTTTGGGGGGACTAGTTCCTACGAGCAGTACTTC. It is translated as CASSFGGTSSYEQYF. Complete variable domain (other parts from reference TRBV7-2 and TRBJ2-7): GAGVSQSPSNKVTEKGKDVELRCDPISGHTALYWYRQSLGQGLEFLIYFQGNSAPDKSGLPSDRFSAERTGGSVSTLTIQRTQQEDSAVYLCASSFGGTSSYEQYFGPGTRLTVT.

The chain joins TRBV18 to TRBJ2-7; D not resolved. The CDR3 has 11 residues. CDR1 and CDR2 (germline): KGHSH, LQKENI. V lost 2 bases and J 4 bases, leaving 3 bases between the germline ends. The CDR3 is CASSPKYEQYF. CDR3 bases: TGTGCCAGCTCACCAAAGTACGAGCAGTACTTC.

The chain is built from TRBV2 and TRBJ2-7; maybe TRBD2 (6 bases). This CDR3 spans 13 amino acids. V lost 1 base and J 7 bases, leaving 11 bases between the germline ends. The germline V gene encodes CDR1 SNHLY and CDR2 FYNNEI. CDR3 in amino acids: CASSEEIGGEQYF. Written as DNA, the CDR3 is TGTGCCAGCAGTGAAGAGATCGGGGGAGAGCAGTACTTC.

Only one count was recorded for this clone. CDR3 nucleotide sequence: TGTGCCAGTAGTATACCGGGACTAGAGGGCTACAATGAGCAGTTCTTC. Encoded protein: CASSIPGLEGYNEQFF. The V and J genes are TRBV19 and TRBJ2-1; 8 bases align to TRBD2. Germline values: CDR1 LNHDA, CDR2 SQIVND (reference sequence). The CDR3 spans 16 residues. The V segment lost 2 bases and the J segment 3 bases; nucleotides outside the gene matches: 6.

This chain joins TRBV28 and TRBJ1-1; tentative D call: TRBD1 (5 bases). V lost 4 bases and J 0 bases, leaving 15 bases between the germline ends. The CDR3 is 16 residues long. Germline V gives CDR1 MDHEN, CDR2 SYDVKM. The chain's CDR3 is CASSSIPGLMNTEAFF. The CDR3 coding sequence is TGTGCCAGCAGTTCTATCCCAGGGCTCATGAACACTGAAGCTTTCTTT.

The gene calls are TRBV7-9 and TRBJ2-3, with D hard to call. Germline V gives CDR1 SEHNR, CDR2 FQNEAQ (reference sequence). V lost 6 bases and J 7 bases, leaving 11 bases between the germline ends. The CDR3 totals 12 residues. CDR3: CASRSDRHTQYF. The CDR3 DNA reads TGTGCCAGCAGGTCGGATCGGCATACGCAGTATTTT. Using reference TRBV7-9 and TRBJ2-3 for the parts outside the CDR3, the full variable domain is DTGVSQNPRHKITKRGQNVTFRCDPISEHNRLYWYRQTLGQGPEFLTYFQNEAQLEKSRLLSDRFSAERPKGSFSTLEIQRTEQGDSAMYLCASRSDRHTQYFGPGTRLTVL.

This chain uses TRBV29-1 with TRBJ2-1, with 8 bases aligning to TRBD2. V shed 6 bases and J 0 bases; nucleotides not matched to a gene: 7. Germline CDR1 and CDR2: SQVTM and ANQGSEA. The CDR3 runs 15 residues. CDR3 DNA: TGCAGCGTCAACTTAGCGGGGAGCTCCTACAATGAGCAGTTCTTC. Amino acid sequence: CSVNLAGSSYNEQFF.

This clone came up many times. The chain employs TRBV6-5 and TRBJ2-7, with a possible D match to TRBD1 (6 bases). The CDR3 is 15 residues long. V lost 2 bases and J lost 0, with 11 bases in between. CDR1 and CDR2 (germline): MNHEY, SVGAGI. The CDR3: CASSYAQDSSYEQYF. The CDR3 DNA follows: TGTGCCAGCAGTTACGCACAGGACAGCTCCTACGAGCAGTACTTC.

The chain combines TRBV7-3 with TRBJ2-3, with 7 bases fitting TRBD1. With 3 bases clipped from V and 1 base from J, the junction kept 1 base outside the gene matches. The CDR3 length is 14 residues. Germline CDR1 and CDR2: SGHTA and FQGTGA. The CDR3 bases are TGTGCCAGCAGCTTTGGACAGGGCACAGATACGCAGTATTTT. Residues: CASSFGQGTDTQYF.

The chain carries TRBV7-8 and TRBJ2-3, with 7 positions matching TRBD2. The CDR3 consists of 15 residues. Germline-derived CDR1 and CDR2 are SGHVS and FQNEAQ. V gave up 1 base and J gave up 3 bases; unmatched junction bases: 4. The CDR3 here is CASSLVGTTTDTQYF. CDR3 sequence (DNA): TGTGCCAGCAGCTTAGTTGGGACTACGACAGATACGCAGTATTTT.

The CDR3 DNA is TGTGCCAGCAGTTACCGCCTAGCGGAAGAGACCCAGTACTTC. Protein product: CASSYRLAEETQYF. The V and J genes are TRBV6-5 and TRBJ2-5; 7 positions agree with TRBD2. The V gene's germline CDR1 is MNHEY and CDR2 SVGAGI. Losses at the gene ends were 2 bases for V and 3 bases for J; bases not matched to a gene: 3. The CDR3 spans 14 residues.